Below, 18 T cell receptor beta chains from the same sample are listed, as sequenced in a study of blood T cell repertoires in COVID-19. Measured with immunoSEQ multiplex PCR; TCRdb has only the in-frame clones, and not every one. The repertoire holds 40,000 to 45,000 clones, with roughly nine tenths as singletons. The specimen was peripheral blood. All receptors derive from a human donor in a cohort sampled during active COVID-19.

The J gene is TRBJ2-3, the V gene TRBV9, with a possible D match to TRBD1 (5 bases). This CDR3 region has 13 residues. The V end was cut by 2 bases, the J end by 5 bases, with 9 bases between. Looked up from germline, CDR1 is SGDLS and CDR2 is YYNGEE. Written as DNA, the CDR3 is TGTGCCAGCAGCGTCCTCAGGGTAGATACGCAGTATTTT. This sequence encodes CASSVLRVDTQYF.

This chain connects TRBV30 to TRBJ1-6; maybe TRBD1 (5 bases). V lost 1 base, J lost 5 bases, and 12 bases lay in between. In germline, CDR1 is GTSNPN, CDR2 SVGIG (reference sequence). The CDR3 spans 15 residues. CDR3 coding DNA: TGTGCCTGGAGTGGGGGGGGTATGGATAATTCACCCCTCCACTTT. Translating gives CAWSGGGMDNSPLHF. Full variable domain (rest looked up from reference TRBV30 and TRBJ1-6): SQTIHQWPATLVQPVGSPLSLECTVEGTSNPNLYWYRQAAGRGLQLLFYSVGIGQISSEVPQNLSASRPQDRQFILSSKKLLLSDSGFYLCAWSGGGMDNSPLHFGNGTRLTVT.

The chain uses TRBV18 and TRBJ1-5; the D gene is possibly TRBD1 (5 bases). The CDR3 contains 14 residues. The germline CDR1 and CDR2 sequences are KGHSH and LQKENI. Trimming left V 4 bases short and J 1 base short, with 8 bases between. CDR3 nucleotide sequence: TGTGCCAGCTCACATGACAGAAGCAATCAGCCCCAGCATTTT. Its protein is CASSHDRSNQPQHF.

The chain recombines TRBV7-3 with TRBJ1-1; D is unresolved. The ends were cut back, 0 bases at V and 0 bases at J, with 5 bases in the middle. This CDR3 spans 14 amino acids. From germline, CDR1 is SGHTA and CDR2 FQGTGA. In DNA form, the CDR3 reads TGTGCCAGCAGCTTAACGTCGTTGAACACTGAAGCTTTCTTT. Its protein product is CASSLTSLNTEAFF.

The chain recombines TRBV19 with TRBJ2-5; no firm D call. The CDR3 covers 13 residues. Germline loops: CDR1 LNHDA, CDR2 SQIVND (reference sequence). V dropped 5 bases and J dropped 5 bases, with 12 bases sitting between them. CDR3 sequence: CASSESVSETQYF. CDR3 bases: TGTGCCAGTAGTGAATCAGTTTCGGAGACCCAGTACTTC.

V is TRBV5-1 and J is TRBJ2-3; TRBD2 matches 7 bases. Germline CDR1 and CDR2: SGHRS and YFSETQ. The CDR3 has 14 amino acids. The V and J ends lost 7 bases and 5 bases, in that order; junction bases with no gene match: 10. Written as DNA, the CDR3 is TGCGCCAGCGCCGGGGCGGGGGAAGGAGATACGCAGTATTTT. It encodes CASAGAGEGDTQYF.

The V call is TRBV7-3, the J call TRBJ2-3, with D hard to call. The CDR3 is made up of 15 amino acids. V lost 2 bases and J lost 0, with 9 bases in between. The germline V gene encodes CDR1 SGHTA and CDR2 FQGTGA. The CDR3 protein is CASSLLRVSTDTQYF. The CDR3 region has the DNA TGTGCCAGCAGCTTACTCCGGGTTAGCACAGATACGCAGTATTTT. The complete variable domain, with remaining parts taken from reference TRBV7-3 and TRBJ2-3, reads GAGVSQTPSNKVTEKGKYVELRCDPISGHTALYWYRQSLGQGPEFLIYFQGTGAADDSGLPNDRFFAVRPEGSVSTLKIQRTERGDSAVYLCASSLLRVSTDTQYFGPGTRLTVL.

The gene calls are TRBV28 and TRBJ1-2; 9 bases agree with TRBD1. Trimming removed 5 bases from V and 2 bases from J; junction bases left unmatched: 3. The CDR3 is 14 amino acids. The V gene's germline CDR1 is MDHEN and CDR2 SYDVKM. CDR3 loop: CASSLGQGNYGYTF. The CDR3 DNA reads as TGTGCCAGCAGTCTCGGACAGGGGAACTATGGCTACACCTTC.

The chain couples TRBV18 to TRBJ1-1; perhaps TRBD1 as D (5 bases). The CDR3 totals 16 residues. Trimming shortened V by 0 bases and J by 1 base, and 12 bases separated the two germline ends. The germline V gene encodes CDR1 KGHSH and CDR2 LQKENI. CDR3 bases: TGTGCCAGCTCACCACCTGGCTACGGGGGGAACACTGAAGCTTTCTTT. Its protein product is CASSPPGYGGNTEAFF. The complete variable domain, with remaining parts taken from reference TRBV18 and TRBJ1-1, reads NAGVMQNPRHLVRRRGQEARLRCSPMKGHSHVYWYRQLPEEGLKFMVYLQKENIIDESGMPKERFSAEFPKEGPSILRIQQVVRGDSAAYFCASSPPGYGGNTEAFFGQGTRLTVV.

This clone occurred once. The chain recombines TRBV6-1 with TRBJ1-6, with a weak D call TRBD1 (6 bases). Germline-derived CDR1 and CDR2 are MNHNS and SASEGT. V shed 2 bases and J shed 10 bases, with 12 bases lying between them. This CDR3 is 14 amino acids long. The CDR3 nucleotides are TGTGCCAGCAGTGAACCCCAGGGGCGATCACCCCTCCACTTT. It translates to CASSEPQGRSPLHF.

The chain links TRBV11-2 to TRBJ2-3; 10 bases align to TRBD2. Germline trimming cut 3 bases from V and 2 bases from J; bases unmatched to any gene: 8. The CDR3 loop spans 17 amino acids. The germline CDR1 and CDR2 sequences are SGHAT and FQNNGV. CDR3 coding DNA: TGTGCCAGCAGCTTCGGACTAGCGGAGTACCACACAGATACGCAGTATTTT. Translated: CASSFGLAEYHTDTQYF.

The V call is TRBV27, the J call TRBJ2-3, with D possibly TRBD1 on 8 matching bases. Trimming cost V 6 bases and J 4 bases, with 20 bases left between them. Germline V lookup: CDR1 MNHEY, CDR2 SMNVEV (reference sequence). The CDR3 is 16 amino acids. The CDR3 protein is CASSSTDRGGADTQYF. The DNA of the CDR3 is TGTGCCAGCAGCTCCACCGACAGGGGAGGGGCAGATACGCAGTATTTT.

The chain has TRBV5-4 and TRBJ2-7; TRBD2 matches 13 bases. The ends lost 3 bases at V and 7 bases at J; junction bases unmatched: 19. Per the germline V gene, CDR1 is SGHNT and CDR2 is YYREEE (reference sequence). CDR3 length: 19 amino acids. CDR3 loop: CASSSFGTSGTSPWEEQYF. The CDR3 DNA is TGTGCCAGCAGCTCGTTCGGGACTAGCGGGACTTCCCCTTGGGAAGAGCAGTACTTC.

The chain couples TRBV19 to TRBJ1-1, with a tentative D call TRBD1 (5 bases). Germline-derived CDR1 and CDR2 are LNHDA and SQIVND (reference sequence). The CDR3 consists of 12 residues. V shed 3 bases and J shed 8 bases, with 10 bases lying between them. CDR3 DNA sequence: TGTGCCAGTAGTATTGGGACTCGGGAAGCTTTCTTT. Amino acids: CASSIGTREAFF.

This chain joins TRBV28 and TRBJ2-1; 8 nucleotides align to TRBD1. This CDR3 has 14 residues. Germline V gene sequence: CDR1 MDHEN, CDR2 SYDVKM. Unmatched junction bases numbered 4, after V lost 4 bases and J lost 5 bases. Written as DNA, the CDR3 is TGTGCCAGCAGTTGGACAGGGTCGGACAATGAGCAGTTCTTC. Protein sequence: CASSWTGSDNEQFF.

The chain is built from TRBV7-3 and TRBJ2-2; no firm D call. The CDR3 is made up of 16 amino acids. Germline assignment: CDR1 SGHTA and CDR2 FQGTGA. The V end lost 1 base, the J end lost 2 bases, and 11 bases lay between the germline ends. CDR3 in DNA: TGTGCCAGCAGCTTAAACTCGCCCTCAAACACCGGGGAGCTGTTTTTT. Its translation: CASSLNSPSNTGELFF.

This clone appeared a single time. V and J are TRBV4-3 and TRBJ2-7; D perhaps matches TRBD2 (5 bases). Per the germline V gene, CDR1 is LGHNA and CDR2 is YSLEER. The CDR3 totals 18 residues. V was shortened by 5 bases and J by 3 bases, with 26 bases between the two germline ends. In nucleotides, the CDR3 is TGCGCCAGCAGCAAGGTAGCGACTGGCAACCGTGGATTCTACGAGCAGTACTTC. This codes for CASSKVATGNRGFYEQYF.

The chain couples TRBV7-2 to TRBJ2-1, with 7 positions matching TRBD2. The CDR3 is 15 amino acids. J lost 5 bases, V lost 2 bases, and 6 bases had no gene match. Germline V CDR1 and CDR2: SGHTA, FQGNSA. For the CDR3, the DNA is TGTGCCAGCAGCTTACAAGGACTAGGTCACAATGAGCAGTTCTTC. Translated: CASSLQGLGHNEQFF.